Below, 6 T cell receptor beta chains from the same sample are listed, as sequenced in a study of cytomegalovirus exposure and HLA in healthy donors. It was with 60 Vbeta and 13 Jbeta primers that the PCR ran. The assay was immunoSEQ multiplex PCR, and TCRdb's table has in-frame clones only and misses some. The table has 110,000 to 150,000 clones, roughly 65% seen once. Sequencing input: PBMCs. These receptors all stem from a woman in her thirties in good health and CMV-seronegative.

This clone was seen only once. This chain joins TRBV5-5 and TRBJ2-7, with 8 bases fitting TRBD2. The CDR3 covers 16 residues. The germline V gene has CDR1 SGHKS and CDR2 YYEKEE (reference sequence). J was trimmed by 5 bases and V by 4 bases; bases with no gene match: 14. The CDR3: CASSPGGGAGWDEQYF. CDR3 nucleotide sequence: TGTGCCAGCAGCCCGGGAGGGGGGGCGGGGTGGGACGAGCAGTACTTC.

This rearrangement joins TRBV5-1 to TRBJ2-1, with 11 nucleotides matching TRBD2. The germline CDR1 and CDR2 sequences are SGHRS and YFSETQ. The CDR3 length is 16 residues. The V gene end was trimmed by 2 bases and the J gene end by 4 bases; junction bases not matched to a gene: 5. The CDR3 reads CASSFLAGGAYNEQFF. The CDR3 region has the DNA TGCGCCAGCAGCTTCCTAGCGGGGGGCGCATACAATGAGCAGTTCTTC. The full variable domain, in which reference TRBV5-1 and TRBJ2-1 provide the parts outside the CDR3, is KAGVTQTPRYLIKTRGQQVTLSCSPISGHRSVSWYQQTPGQGLQFLFEYFSETQRNKGNFPGRFSGRQFSNSRSEMNVSTLELGDSALYLCASSFLAGGAYNEQFFGPGTRLTVL.

The chain joins TRBV28 to TRBJ2-7; a possible D gene is TRBD2 (6 bases). CDR1 and CDR2 (germline): MDHEN, SYDVKM. V was pared by 7 bases and J by 3 bases, with 16 bases between. The CDR3 is 14 residues long. As DNA, the CDR3 is TGTGCCAGCACGGCACCGGGGGTAAGCTACGAGCAGTACTTC. Its translation is CASTAPGVSYEQYF.

This chain joins TRBV6-5 and TRBJ1-1; tentatively, D is TRBD1 (6 bases). V was trimmed by 6 bases and J by 1 base, leaving 12 bases between them. This CDR3 region has 14 residues. The germline CDR1 and CDR2 sequences are MNHEY and SVGAGI. The CDR3 bases are TGTGCCAGCAGCCCCGGGGGGCCGAACACTGAAGCTTTCTTT. Its protein is CASSPGGPNTEAFF.

The chain recombines TRBV5-6 with TRBJ2-1; 7 bases line up with TRBD2. V lost 4 bases, J lost 6 bases, and 4 bases stayed unmatched. Germline V CDR1 and CDR2: SGHDT, YYEEEE. The CDR3 runs to 13 residues. The CDR3 here is CASSRAGSNEQFF. CDR3 DNA: TGTGCCAGCAGCCGAGCGGGGAGCAATGAGCAGTTCTTC.

The chain carries TRBV10-2 and TRBJ2-3; tentative D call: TRBD2 (6 bases). Germline V CDR1 and CDR2: WSHSY, SAAADI. Trimming removed 5 bases from V and 0 bases from J, with 12 bases in between. This CDR3 has 15 residues. The CDR3 region is CASSSASVSTDTQYF. The CDR3 coding sequence is TGCGCCAGCAGTTCCGCTAGCGTTAGCACAGATACGCAGTATTTT.